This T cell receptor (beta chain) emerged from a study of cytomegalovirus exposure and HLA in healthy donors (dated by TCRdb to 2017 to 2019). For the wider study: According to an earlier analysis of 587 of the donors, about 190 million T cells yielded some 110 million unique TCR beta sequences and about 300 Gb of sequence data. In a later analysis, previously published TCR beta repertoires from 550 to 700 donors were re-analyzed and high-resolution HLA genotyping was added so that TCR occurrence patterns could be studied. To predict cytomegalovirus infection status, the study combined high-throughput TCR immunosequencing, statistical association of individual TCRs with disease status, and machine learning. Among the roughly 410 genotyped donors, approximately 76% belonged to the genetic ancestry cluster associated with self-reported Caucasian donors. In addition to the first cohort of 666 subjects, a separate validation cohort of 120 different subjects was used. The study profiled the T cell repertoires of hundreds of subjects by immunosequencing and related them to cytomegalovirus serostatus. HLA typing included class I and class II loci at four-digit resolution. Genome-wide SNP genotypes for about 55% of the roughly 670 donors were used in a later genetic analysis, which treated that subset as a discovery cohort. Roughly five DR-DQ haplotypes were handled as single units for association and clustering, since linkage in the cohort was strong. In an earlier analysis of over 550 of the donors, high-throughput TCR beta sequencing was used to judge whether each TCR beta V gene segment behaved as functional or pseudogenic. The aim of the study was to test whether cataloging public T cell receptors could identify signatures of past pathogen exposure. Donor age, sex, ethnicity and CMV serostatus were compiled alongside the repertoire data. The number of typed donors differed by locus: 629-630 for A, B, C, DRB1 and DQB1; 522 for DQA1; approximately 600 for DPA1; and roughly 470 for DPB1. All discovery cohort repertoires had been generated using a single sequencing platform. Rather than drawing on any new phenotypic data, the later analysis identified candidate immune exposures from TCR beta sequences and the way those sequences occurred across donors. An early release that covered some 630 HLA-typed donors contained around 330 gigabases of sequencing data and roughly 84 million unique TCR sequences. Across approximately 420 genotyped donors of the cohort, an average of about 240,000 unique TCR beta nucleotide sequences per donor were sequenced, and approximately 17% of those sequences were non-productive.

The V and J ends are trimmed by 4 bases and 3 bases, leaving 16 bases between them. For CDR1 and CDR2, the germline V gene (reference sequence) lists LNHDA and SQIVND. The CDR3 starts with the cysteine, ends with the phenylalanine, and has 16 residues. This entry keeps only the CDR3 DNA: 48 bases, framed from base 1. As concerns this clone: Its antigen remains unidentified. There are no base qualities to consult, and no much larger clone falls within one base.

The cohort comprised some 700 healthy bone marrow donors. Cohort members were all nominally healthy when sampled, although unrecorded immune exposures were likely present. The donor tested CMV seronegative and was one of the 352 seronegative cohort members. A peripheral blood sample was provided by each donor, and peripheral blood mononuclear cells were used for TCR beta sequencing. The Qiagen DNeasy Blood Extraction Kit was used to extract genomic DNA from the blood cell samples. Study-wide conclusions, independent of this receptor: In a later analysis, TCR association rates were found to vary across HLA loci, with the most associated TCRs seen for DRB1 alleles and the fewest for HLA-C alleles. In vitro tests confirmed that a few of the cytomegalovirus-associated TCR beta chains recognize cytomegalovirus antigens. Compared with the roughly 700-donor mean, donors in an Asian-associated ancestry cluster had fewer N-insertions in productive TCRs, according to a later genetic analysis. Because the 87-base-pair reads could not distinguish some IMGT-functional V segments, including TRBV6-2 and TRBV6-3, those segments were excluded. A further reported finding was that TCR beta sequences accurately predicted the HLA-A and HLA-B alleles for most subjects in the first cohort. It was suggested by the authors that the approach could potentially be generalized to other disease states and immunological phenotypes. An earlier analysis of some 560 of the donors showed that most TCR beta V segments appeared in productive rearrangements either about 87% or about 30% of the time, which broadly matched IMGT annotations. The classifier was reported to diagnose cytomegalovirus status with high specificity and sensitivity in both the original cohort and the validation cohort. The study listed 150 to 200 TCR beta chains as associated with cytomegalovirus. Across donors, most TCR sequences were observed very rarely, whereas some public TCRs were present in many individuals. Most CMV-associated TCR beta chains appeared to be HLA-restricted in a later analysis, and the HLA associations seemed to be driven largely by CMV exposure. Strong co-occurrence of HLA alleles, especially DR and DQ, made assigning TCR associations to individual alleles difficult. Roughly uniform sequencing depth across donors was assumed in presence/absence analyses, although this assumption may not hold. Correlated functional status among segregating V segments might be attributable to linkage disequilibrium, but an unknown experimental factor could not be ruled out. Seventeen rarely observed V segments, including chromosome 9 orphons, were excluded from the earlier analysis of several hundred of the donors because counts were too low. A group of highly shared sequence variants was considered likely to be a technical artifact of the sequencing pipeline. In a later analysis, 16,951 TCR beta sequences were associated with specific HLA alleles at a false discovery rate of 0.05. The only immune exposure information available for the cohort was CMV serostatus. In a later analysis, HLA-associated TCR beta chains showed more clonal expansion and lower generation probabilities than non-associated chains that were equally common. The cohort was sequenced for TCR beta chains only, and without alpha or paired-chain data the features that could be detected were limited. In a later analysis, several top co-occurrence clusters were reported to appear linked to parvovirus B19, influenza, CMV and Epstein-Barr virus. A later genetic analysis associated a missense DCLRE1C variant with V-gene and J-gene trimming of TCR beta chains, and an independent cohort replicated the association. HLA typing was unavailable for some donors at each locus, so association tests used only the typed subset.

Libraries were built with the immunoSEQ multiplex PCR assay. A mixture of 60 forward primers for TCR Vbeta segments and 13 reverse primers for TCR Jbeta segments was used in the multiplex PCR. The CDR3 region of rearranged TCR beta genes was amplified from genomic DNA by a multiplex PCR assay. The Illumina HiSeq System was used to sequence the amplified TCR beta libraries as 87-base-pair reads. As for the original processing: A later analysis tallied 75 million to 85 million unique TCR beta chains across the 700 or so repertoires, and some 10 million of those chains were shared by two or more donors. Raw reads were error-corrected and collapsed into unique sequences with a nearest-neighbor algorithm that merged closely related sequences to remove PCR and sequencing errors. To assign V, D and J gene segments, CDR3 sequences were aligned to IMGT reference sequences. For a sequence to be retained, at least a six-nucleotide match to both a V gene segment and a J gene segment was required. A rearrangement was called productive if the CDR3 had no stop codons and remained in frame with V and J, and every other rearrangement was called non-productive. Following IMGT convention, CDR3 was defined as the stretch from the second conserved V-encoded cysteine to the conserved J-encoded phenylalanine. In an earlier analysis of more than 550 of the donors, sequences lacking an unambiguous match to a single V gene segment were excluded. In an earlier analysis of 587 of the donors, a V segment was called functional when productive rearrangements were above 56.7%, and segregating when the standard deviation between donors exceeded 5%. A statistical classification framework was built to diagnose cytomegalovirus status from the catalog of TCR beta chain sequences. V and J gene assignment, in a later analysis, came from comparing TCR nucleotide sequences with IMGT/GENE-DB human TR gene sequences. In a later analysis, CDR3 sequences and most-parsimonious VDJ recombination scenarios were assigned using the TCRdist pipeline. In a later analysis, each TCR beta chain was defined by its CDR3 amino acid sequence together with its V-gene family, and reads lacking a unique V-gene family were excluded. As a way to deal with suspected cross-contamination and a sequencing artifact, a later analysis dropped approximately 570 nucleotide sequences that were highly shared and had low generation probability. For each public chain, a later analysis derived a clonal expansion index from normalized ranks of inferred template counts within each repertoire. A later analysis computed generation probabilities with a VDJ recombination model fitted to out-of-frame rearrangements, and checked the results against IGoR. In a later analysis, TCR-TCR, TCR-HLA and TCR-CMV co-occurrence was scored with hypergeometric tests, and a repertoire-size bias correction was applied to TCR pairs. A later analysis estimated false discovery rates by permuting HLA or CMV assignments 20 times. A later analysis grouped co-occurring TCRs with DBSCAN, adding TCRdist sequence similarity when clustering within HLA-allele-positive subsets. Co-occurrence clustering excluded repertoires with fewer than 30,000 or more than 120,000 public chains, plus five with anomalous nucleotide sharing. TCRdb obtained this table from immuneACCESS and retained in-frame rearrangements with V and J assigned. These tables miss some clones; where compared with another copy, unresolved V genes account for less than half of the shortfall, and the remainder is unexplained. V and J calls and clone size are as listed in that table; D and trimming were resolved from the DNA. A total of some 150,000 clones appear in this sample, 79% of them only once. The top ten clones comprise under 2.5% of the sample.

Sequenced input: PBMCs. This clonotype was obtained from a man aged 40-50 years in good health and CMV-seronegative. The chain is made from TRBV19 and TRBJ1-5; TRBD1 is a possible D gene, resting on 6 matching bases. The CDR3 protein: CASSTTRGQTNQPQHF. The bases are TGTGCCAGTAGTACCACCCGTGGACAGACCAATCAGCCCCAGCATTTT.